This T cell receptor beta chain was identified during a study of cytomegalovirus exposure and HLA in healthy donors. Study conclusions and caveats: The likely explanation for a cluster of highly shared sequence variants was sequencing artifact. What a later analysis showed was that several of the most significant clusters appeared linked to common viral pathogens. In terms of immune exposure information, only CMV serostatus was available.

CDR1 MNHNY and CDR2 SVGAGI come from the germline V gene (reference sequence). Trimming stripped 6 bases from V and 0 bases from J, with 15 bases between. CDR3 length: 15 amino acids. The PCR was carried out with 60 Vbeta primers and 13 Jbeta primers. Under the authors' procedure: The authors later counted roughly 76 million unique TCR beta chains, 8.5 million to 13 million of them shared. Libraries were prepared by immunoSEQ multiplex PCR; TCRdb keeps only in-frame clonotypes and omits some of them. The D gene and trimming were derived from the DNA, and the V and J assignments and clone size from that table. The sample records 200,000 to 250,000 clones, 82% being singletons. As for this clone: What it binds is unknown.

The TCR was taken from a woman aged 40-49 years in good health and CMV-seropositive. Sequencing used PBMCs. The V and J genes are TRBV6-6 and TRBJ2-7; D is ambiguous. This CDR3 is CASSPSWSLSYEQYF. The CDR3 nucleotides are TGTGCCAGCAGCCCCTCCTGGAGTCTCTCCTACGAGCAGTACTTC.